This T cell receptor (beta chain) was documented in a study of T cell responses to AZD1222 COVID-19 vaccine. Overall study: Second doses were pooled across both intervals (about 4 or about 12 weeks).

Whole-study results and caveats: When two AZD1222 doses had been given, Spike-specific TCR breadth and depth rose. Close to half of spike-specific TCRs reportedly recognize unmutated variant regions. Clonal diversity was possibly underestimated, and white British individuals and females predominated among donors.

Per the germline V gene, CDR1 is MRHNA and CDR2 is SNTAGT. V lost 3 bases and J 1 base, leaving 10 bases between the germline ends. There are 15 residues in the CDR3. This clone has more than one count but fewer than ten. Its antigen remains unknown. Method: immunoSEQ multiplex PCR; TCRdb's copy keeps in-frame clones and lacks some. The data hold under 150,000 clones, with around 89% observed a single time. The sequences come from peripheral blood, collected on day 0 of AZD1222 vaccination. The clonotype originates from an adult in good health. The V and J genes are TRBV6-4 and TRBJ1-5; no reliable D call. The CDR3 DNA reads as TGTGCCAGCAGTGAGGGATTCGGGAGCAATCAGCCCCAGCATTTT. It yields the protein CASSEGFGSNQPQHF.